This T cell receptor beta chain was sequenced for a study of PD-1 blockade in classical Hodgkin lymphoma. Germline CDR1 reads MNHEY; CDR2 reads SMNVEV (reference sequence). Trimming removed 4 bases at V and 2 bases at J, with 9 bases between. The CDR3 contains 14 residues. Time point given: cycle 4 day 1 (C4D1), after 6 weeks of nivolumab. Following autologous stem cell transplantation, relapse occurred in every patient, and exposure to brentuximab vedotin varied. TCRdb's copy holds only in-frame clones and misses some; the assay was immunoSEQ multiplex PCR. The sample carries roughly 41,000 clones, around two thirds recorded once.

The clonotype was recovered from a human donor with classical Hodgkin lymphoma. This rearrangement joins TRBV27 to TRBJ2-1; D not certain. The source was peripheral blood mononuclear cells (PBMCs), collected before the fourth cycle of nivolumab. This CDR3 is CASSSTPTYNEQFF. In DNA, the CDR3 is TGTGCCAGCAGTTCAACCCCAACCTACAATGAGCAGTTCTTC.